This T cell receptor (beta chain) appears in the sequencing data of a study of cytomegalovirus exposure and HLA in healthy donors. As to this clone: Its target is not known.

The study ran its PCR with 60 Vbeta and 13 Jbeta primers. Produced via immunoSEQ multiplex PCR; TCRdb's table is partial and in-frame only. This sample has 100,000 to 150,000 clones, with 8.5% to 10% found just once. From germline, CDR1 is SGHVS and CDR2 FNYEAQ. The CDR3 is 13 residues long. The J segment lost 8 bases and the V segment lost 5 bases, leaving 5 bases of the junction unmatched. The study, taken as a whole, reports: Evidence from a later analysis indicated that most CMV-associated TCR beta chains looked HLA-restricted. Later analysis revealed greater clonal expansion in HLA-associated TCR beta chains than in equally common others.

This TCR was recovered from a middle-aged man in good health and CMV-seronegative. The chain combines TRBV7-6 with TRBJ2-1; TRBD2 matches 8 bases. Sequencing used PBMCs. CDR3 loop: CASSAGLADEQFF. In nucleotides, the CDR3 is TGTGCCAGCAGCGCCGGACTAGCTGATGAGCAGTTCTTC.